This T cell receptor beta chain was profiled in a study of patients and donors after allogeneic stem cell transplantation. TCRdb called the RT-PCR reads again in MiXCR, with one record for every CDR3 protein. Seen here are about 34,000 distinct CDR3 sequences, roughly a third observed once, and the top ten hold 76%. The CDR3 consists of 15 residues. Trimming at V came to 6 bases and at J to 6 bases, leaving 9 bases not matched to a gene. Sequencing was done on a sample of blood, either unsorted or a sorted T cell fraction (not recorded which). This chain connects TRBV12-3 or TRBV12-4 to TRBJ2-2; 8 bases line up with TRBD2. The TCR comes from a human donor who was either an allogeneic HSCT recipient or a stem cell or donor lymphocyte infusion donor (not recorded which). It is not recorded whose cells these are; they may come from a transplant donor. The CDR3 here is CASSLARGRSGELFF. As DNA, the CDR3 is TGTGCCAGCAGCCTTGCGCGCGGGAGGTCCGGGGAGCTGTTTTTT.